Presented here are 9 T cell receptor beta chains from one specimen sequenced in a study of Graves' ophthalmopathy and Graves' hyperthyroidism. Amplified material comprised TCR beta CDR3 regions derived from RNA transcripts. HTBI primers primed a first-round RT-PCR, and a second-round multiplex PCR followed. Each CDR3 protein is one row after TCRdb ran MiXCR on the multiplex PCR reads. The repertoire holds some 520,000 distinct CDR3 sequences, with over 13% as singletons. The material sequenced was blood. These receptors came from a woman in her twenties or thirties with Graves' ophthalmopathy.

Only a few counts were recorded for this clonotype. The rearrangement links TRBV7-9 to TRBJ2-3, with D unclear. The germline CDR1 and CDR2 sequences are SEHNR and FQNEAQ (reference sequence). Trimming left V 1 base short and J 6 bases short, with 8 bases between. The CDR3 is made up of 13 amino acids. The CDR3 sequence: CASSLDWADTQYF. The CDR3 nucleotides are TGTGCCAGCAGCTTAGATTGGGCGGATACGCAGTATTTT.

For this clonotype: It is likely a read error, because the conserved phenylalanine at the end of the CDR3 is missing. The chain combines TRBV28 with TRBJ1-2; 7 nucleotides agree with TRBD1. CDR1 is MDHEN and CDR2 is SYDVKM in the germline V gene. The CDR3 has 14 residues. CDR3 DNA sequence: TGTGTCACCTCAAAGGGACAGATGAACTATGGCTACACCCTC. Amino acids: CVTSKGQMNYGYTL.

There are many counts of this clonotype. The chain employs TRBV19 and TRBJ1-5; 9 bases align to TRBD1. CDR3 size: 15 residues. V lost 5 bases, J lost 4 bases, and 6 bases stayed unmatched. Germline CDR1 and CDR2: LNHDA and SQIVND (reference sequence). The CDR3 DNA reads as TGTGCCAGTAGTGGGGGACAGGGACGGAATCAGCCCCAGCATTTT. Encoded protein: CASSGGQGRNQPQHF.

This clonotype appeared many times. The CDR3 region is CASSLEGIRGRTGELFF. CDR3 nucleotide sequence: TGTGCCAGCAGCTTAGAAGGAATCAGGGGGCGAACCGGGGAGCTGTTTTTT. This chain uses TRBV7-8 with TRBJ2-2; TRBD1 agrees at 8 bases. J was trimmed by 5 bases and V by 1 base; bases with no gene match: 9. CDR1 and CDR2 from the germline V gene are SGHVS and FQNEAQ. The CDR3 runs 17 residues.

The chain combines TRBV28 with TRBJ2-5; possible D gene TRBD1, 6 bases. The CDR3 is 13 amino acids. Germline assignment: CDR1 MDHEN and CDR2 SYDVKM. V shed 3 bases and J shed 4 bases, with 9 bases lying between them. CDR3 DNA sequence: TGTGCCAGCAGTTTGGACAGTCCAGAGACCCAGTACTTC. As protein: CASSLDSPETQYF.

This clonotype turned up a few times. This chain links TRBV30 with TRBJ2-6; D may match TRBD1 or TRBD2 (5 bases each). V was pared by 8 bases and J by 3 bases, with 8 bases between. The CDR3 totals 12 residues. The germline gives CDR1 GTSNPN, CDR2 SVGIG (reference sequence). In DNA, the CDR3 is TGTGCCGGGGGTGATGGGGCCAACGTCCTGACTTTC. Amino acid sequence: CAGGDGANVLTF.

There are many counts of this clonotype. The CDR3 loop is CASSVSWGTEAFF. The CDR3, as DNA: TGTGCCAGCAGCGTATCTTGGGGCACTGAAGCTTTCTTT. This chain joins TRBV9 and TRBJ1-1; D uncertain. Germline values: CDR1 SGDLS, CDR2 YYNGEE. This CDR3 region has 13 residues. Trimming cost V 1 base and J 4 bases, with 8 bases left between them.

This clonotype was counted at least ten times. This sequence joins TRBV7-3 and TRBJ2-7; D may be TRBD1 or TRBD2 (5 bases each). The CDR3 loop spans 18 amino acids. The V end was cut by 2 bases, the J end by 4 bases, with 24 bases between. Looked up from germline, CDR1 is SGHTA and CDR2 is FQGTGA. DNA for the CDR3: TGTGCCAGCAGCTTACGTCCCACCGGGACCTCCCAACCTTACGAGCAGTACTTC. This gives the protein CASSLRPTGTSQPYEQYF.

The rearrangement joins TRBV6-2 or TRBV6-3 to TRBJ1-1; possible D gene TRBD1, 5 bases. Germline assignment: CDR1 MNHEY and CDR2 SVGEGT. There are 15 residues in the CDR3. Trimming cost V 8 bases and J 1 base, with 17 bases left between them. This CDR3 is CASPGVRETNTEAFF. DNA of the CDR3: TGTGCCAGCCCTGGGGTCAGGGAAACGAACACTGAAGCTTTCTTT.